This T cell receptor beta chain was profiled in a study of cytomegalovirus exposure and HLA in healthy donors. On this clone itself: Antigen specificity is unknown.

CDR3 length equals 12 residues. Study results and caveats: An assumption of roughly uniform sequencing depth across donors underlay the presence/absence analyses.

Primers included in the PCR were 60 Vbeta and 13 Jbeta primers. Method: immunoSEQ multiplex PCR; TCRdb's copy keeps in-frame clones and lacks some. The table has about 120,000 clones, 80% seen once. The sample comprised PBMCs. V gene TRBV1 combines with J gene TRBJ1-1. TRBV1 is annotated as a pseudogene. The sequence was obtained from a man aged 25-40 years in good health and CMV-seronegative. This CDR3 is CTSSHLCGGAFF. The CDR3 nucleotides are TGCACCAGCAGCCATTTATGCGGTGGAGCTTTCTTT.